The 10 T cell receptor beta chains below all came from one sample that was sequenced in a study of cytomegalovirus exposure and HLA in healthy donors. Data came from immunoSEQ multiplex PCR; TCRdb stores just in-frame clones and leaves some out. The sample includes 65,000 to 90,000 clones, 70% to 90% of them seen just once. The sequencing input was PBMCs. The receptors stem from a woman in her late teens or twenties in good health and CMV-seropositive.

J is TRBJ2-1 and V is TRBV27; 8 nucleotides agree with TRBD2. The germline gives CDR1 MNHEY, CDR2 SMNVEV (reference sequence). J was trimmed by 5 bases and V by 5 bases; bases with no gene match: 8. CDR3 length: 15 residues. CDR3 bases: TGTGCCAGCAGTAAAACAACTAGCGGCCACAATGAGCAGTTCTTC. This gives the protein CASSKTTSGHNEQFF.

The CDR3 spells CASSDSANSPLHF. In DNA form, the CDR3 reads TGTGCCAGCAGTGACTCGGCCAATTCACCCCTCCACTTT. The genes are TRBV6-4 and TRBJ1-6; D not certain. With 0 bases removed from V and 7 bases from J, the gap between germline ends came to 4 bases. Germline values: CDR1 MRHNA, CDR2 SNTAGT. The CDR3 runs 13 residues.

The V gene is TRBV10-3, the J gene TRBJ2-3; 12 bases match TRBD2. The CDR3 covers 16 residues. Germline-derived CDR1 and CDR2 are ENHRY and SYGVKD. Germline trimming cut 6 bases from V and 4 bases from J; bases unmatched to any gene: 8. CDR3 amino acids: CAIRVLAGGGPDTQYF. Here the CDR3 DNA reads TGTGCCATCAGAGTACTAGCGGGAGGTGGCCCAGATACGCAGTATTTT.

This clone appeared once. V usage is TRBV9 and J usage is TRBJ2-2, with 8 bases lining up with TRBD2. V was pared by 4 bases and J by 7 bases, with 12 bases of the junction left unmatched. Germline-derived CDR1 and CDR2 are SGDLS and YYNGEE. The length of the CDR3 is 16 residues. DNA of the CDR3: TGTGCCAGCAGCCCAGCAAGCGGGAGTTATAACGGGGAGCTGTTTTTT. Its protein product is CASSPASGSYNGELFF. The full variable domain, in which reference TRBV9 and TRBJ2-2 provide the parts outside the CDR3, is DSGVTQTPKHLITATGQRVTLRCSPRSGDLSVYWYQQSLDQGLQFLIQYYNGEERAKGNILERFSAQQFPDLHSELNLSSLELGDSALYFCASSPASGSYNGELFFGEGSRLTVL.

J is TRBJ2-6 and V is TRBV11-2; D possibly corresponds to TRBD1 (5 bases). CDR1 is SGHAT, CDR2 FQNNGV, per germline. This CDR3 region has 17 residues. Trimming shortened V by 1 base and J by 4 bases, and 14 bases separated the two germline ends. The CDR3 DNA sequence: TGTGCCAGCAGCTTAGTGGTAGGGGCGAGGGGGGCCAACGTCCTGACTTTC. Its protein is CASSLVVGARGANVLTF.

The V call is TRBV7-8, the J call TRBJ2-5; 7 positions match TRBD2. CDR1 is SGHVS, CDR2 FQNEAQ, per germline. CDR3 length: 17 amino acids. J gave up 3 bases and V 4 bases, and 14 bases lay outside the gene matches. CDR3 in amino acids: CASSSSTRGVREETQYF. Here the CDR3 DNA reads TGTGCCAGCAGCTCCTCAACTCGGGGGGTTAGGGAAGAGACCCAGTACTTC. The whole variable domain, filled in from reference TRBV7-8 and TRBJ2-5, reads GAGVSQSPRYKVAKRGQDVALRCDPISGHVSLFWYQQALGQGPEFLTYFQNEAQLDKSGLPSDRFFAERPEGSVSTLKIQRTQQEDSAVYLCASSSSTRGVREETQYFGPGTRLLVL.

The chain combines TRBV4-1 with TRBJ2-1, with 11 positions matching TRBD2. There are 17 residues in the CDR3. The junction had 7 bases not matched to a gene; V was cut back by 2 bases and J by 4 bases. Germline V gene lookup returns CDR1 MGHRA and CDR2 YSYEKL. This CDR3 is CASSQPTSGRLYNEQFF. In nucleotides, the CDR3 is TGCGCCAGCAGCCAACCTACTAGCGGGAGACTATACAATGAGCAGTTCTTC.

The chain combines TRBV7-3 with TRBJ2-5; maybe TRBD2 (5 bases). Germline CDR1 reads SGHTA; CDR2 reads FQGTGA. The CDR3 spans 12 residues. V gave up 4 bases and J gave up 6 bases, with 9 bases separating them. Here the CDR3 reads CASSCRGKTQYF. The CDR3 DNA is TGTGCCAGCAGCTGCCGAGGGAAGACCCAGTACTTC. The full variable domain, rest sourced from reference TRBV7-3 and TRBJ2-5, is GAGVSQTPSNKVTEKGKYVELRCDPISGHTALYWYRQSLGQGPEFLIYFQGTGAADDSGLPNDRFFAVRPEGSVSTLKIQRTERGDSAVYLCASSCRGKTQYFGPGTRLLVL.

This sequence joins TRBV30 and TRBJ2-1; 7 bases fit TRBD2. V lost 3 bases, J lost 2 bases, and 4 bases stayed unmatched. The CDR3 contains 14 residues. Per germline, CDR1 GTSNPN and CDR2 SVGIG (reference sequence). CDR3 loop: CAWRKRGAYNEQFF. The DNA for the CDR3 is TGTGCCTGGAGAAAGCGGGGAGCCTACAATGAGCAGTTCTTC.

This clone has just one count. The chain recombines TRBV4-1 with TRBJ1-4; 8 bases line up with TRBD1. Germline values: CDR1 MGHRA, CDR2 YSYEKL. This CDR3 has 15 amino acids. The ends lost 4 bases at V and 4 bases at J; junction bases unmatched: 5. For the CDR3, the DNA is TGCGCCAGCAGCCGATCGACAGGGGATAATGAAAAACTGTTTTTT. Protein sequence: CASSRSTGDNEKLFF.